In this sample, the clone carrying this T cell receptor (beta chain) turned up many times. What it binds is unknown. This sample is part of a study of CD8 T cells in ankylosing spondylitis. The CDR3 spans 16 residues. Between the trimmed V and J ends, which lost 5 bases and 1 base, there was a span of 14 bases. Quantitative 5'-RACE was performed with molecular barcodes, and it yielded the TCR beta libraries. MiXCR was run by TCRdb on the 5' RACE reads, yielding one entry per CDR3 protein. The data contain roughly 250,000 distinct CDR3 sequences, approximately 9% of them singletons. Overall study results and limits: For ankylosing spondylitis blood, a TCR beta motif of 8 or 9 highly homologous variants appeared characteristic. According to the report, clones linked to the disease were significantly enriched in matched synovial fluid samples taken from ankylosing spondylitis patients. Before this, some motif variants had been reported in reactive arthritis synovial fluid and blood.

The V call is TRBV12-3 or TRBV12-4, the J call TRBJ2-2; tentatively, D is TRBD2 (5 bases). This TCR came from a male donor with ankylosing spondylitis or in good health (not recorded which). Sequencing input: blood, either unsorted or a sorted T cell fraction (not recorded which). CDR3 in DNA: TGTGCCAGCAGTAATCACCTTCGGGGGAACACCGGGGAGCTGTTTTTT. It codes for CASSNHLRGNTGELFF.